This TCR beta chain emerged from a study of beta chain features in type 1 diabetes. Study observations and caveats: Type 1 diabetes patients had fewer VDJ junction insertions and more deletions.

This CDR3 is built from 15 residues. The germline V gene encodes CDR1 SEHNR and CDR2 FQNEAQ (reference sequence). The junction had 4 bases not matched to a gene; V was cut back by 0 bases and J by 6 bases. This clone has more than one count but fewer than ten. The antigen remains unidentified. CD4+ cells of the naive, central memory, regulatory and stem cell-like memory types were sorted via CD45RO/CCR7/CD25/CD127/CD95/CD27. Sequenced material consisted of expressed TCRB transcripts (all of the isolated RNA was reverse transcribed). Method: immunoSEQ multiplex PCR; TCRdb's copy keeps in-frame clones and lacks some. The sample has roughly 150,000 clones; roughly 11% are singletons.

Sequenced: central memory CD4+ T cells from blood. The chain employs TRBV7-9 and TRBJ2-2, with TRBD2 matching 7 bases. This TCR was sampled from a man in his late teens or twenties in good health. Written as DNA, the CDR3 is TGTGCCAGCAGCTTAGCGGGAGGGCCGGCCGGGGAGCTGTTTTTT. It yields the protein CASSLAGGPAGELFF.